This TCR beta chain was documented in a study of Ad26.COV2.S vaccination and SARS-CoV-2 variants. About the study: The authors gave Ad26.COV2.S intramuscularly, either once or twice 56 days apart.

A remark on this clone: Its specificity is not known.

The treatment was: approximately 18 received Ad26.COV2.S at low or high dose, single or two shots; a few received placebo; per-sample allocation not given. Repertoires come from day 63 after the first vaccine or placebo injection. The CDR3 covers 16 residues. Germline V lookup: CDR1 LGHDT, CDR2 YNNKEL (reference sequence). The V segment lost 3 bases and the J segment 4 bases; nucleotides outside the gene matches: 5. Produced via immunoSEQ multiplex PCR; TCRdb's table is partial and in-frame only. Of about 410,000 clones listed, around 91% are singletons. Study results and limitations: Vaccinees and placebo recipients showed similar non-spike TCR breadth.

The chain combines TRBV3-1 (or the pseudogene TRBV3-2) with TRBJ2-1; 11 bases match TRBD2. The input for sequencing was peripheral blood, taken in a trial of Ad26.COV2.S vaccine versus placebo. The clonotype originates from a person aged 18-60 years who received the Ad26.COV2.S COVID-19 vaccine or a placebo. The CDR3 DNA reads as TGTGCCAGCAGCCACTATAGCGGGAGGGCTTACAATGAGCAGTTCTTC. Protein product: CASSHYSGRAYNEQFF.